This paragraph reports one T cell receptor (beta chain). Blood sampling took place at baseline, cycle 4 day 1, and cycle 7 day 1. This sample was included in a study of OX40 agonist ivuxolimab in advanced cancers. Assay used: immunoSEQ multiplex PCR; TCRdb lists only in-frame clones, some missing. The table has roughly 60,000 clones, around 84% seen once. V lost 7 bases to trimming and J lost 9 bases; unmatched junction nucleotides: 19. Germline V gene data show CDR1 as PRHDT and CDR2 as FYEKMQ (reference sequence). The CDR3 spans 17 residues. The chain combines TRBV13 with TRBJ2-1; 9 bases align to TRBD2. Sequencing used CD4+ or CD8+ T cells sorted from blood, obtained in a trial of the OX40 agonist ivuxolimab. The clonotype comes from an adult with an advanced solid tumor such as melanoma, head and neck, liver or kidney cancer. CDR3 sequence: CASIFGAGLANFGEQFF. DNA for the CDR3: TGTGCCAGCATCTTTGGCGCCGGACTAGCGAATTTCGGTGAGCAGTTCTTC.